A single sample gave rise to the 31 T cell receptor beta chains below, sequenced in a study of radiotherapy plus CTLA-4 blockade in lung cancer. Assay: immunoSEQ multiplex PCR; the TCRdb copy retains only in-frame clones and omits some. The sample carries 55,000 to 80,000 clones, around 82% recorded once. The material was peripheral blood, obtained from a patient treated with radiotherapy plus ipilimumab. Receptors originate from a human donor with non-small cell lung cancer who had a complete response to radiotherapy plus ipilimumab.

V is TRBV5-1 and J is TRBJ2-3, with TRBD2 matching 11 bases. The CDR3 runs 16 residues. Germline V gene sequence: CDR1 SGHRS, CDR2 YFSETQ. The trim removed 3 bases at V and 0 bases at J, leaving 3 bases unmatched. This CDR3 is CASSSGTSGSTDTQYF. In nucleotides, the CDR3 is TGCGCCAGCAGCTCCGGGACTAGCGGAAGCACAGATACGCAGTATTTT.

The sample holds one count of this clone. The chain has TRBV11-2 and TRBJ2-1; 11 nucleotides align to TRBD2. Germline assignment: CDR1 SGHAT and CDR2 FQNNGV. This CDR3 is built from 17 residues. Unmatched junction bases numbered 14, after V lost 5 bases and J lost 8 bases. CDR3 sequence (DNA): TGTGCCAGCAGCCCCAGACTAGCGGGACCCCTTGTGGATGAGCAGTTCTTC. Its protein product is CASSPRLAGPLVDEQFF.

The chain's CDR3 is CASSPSGVGQPQHF. Written as DNA, the CDR3 is TGTGCCAGCTCACCATCGGGGGTCGGACAGCCCCAGCATTTT. The rearrangement uses TRBV18 and TRBJ1-5; D is possibly TRBD1 (5 bases). The V end was cut by 2 bases, the J end by 7 bases, with 12 bases between. In germline, CDR1 is KGHSH, CDR2 LQKENI. This CDR3 comprises 14 residues.

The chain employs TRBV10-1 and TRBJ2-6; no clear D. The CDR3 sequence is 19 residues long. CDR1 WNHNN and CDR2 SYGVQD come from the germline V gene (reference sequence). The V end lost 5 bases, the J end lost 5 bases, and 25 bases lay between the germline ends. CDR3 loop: CASSRPRRSHKSRANVLTF. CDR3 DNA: TGCGCCAGCAGTCGGCCAAGAAGATCGCACAAAAGTCGGGCCAACGTCCTGACTTTC.

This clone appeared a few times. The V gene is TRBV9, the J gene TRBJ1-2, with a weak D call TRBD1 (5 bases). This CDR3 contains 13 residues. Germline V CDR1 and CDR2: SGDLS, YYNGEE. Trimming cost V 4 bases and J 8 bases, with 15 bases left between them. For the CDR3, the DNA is TGTGCCAGCAGCCCCCATCGGGAGGGGGGCTACACCTTC. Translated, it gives CASSPHREGGYTF.

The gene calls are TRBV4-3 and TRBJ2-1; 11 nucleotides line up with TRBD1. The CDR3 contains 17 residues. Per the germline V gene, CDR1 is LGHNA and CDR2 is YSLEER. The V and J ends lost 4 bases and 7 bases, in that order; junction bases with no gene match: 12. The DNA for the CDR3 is TGCGCCAGCAGCCCCTCAACCGGGACAGGGGGTGTTAATGAGCAGTTCTTC. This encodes CASSPSTGTGGVNEQFF.

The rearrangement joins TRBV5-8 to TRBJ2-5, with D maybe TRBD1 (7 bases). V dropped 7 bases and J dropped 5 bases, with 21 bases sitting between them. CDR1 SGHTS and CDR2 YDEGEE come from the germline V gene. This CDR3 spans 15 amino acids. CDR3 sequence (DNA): TGTGCCAGCGCCAGGGGAGGAGGGGGCGCTGAGACCCAGTACTTC. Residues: CASARGGGGAETQYF.

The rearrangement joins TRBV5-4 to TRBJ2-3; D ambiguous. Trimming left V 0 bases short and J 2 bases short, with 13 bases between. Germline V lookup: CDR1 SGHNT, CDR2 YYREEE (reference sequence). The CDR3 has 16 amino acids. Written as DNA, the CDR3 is TGTGCCAGCAGCTTGGCTGGTGGCAGCTTCACAGATACGCAGTATTTT. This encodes CASSLAGGSFTDTQYF.

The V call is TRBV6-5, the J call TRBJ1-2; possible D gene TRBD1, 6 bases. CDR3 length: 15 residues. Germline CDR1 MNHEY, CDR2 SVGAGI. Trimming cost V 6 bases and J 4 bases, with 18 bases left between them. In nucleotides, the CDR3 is TGTGCCAGCAGCATCAGGGGCACCGAGGGCTATGGCTACACCTTC. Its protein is CASSIRGTEGYGYTF.

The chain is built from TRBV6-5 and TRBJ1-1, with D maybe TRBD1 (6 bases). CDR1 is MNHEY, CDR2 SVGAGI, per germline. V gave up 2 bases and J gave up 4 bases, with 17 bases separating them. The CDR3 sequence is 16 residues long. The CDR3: CASSYTQSLGATEAFF. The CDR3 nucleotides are TGTGCCAGCAGTTACACACAGAGTCTGGGGGCCACTGAAGCTTTCTTT.

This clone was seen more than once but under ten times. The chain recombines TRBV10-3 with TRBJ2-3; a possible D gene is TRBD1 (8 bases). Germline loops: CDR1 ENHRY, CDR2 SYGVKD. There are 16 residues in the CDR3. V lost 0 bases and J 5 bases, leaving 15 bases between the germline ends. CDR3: CAISESAGGGRDTQYF. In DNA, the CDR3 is TGTGCCATCAGTGAGTCTGCAGGGGGCGGGAGAGATACGCAGTATTTT.

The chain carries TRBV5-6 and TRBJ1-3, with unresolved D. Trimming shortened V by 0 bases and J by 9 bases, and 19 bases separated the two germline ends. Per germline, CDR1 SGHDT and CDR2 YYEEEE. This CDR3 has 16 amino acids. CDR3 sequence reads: CASSLAEHGIPTTIYF. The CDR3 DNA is TGTGCCAGCAGCTTGGCGGAACACGGAATCCCGACCACCATATATTTT.

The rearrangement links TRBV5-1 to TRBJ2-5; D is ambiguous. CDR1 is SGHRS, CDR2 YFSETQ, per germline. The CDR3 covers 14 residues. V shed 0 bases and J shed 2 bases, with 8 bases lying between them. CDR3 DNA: TGCGCCAGCAGCTTGGGTGACGTTCAAGAGACCCAGTACTTC. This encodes CASSLGDVQETQYF.

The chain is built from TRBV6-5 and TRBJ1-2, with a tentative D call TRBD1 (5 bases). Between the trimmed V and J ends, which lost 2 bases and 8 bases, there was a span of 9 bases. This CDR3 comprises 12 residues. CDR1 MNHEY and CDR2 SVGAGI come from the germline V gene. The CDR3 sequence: CASSYKGLGYTF. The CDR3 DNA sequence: TGTGCCAGCAGTTACAAGGGACTCGGCTACACCTTC.

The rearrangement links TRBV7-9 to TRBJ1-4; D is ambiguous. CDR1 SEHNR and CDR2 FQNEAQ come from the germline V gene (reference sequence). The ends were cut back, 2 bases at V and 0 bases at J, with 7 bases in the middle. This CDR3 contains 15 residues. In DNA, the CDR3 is TGTGCCAGCAGCTTAATGGTGACAACTAATGAAAAACTGTTTTTT. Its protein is CASSLMVTTNEKLFF.

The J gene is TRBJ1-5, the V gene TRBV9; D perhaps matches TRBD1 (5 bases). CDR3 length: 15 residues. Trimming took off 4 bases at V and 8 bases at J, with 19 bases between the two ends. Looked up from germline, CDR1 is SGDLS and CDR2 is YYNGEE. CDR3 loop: CASSIFMGGTEPQHF. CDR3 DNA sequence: TGTGCCAGCAGCATCTTTATGGGGGGAACGGAGCCCCAGCATTTT.

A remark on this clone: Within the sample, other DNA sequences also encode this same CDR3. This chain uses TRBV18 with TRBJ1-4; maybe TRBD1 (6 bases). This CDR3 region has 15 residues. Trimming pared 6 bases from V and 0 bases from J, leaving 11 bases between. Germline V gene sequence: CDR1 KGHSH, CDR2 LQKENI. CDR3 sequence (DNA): TGTGCCAGCTCCCCGGGGGGCGCAACTAATGAAAAACTGTTTTTT. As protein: CASSPGGATNEKLFF.

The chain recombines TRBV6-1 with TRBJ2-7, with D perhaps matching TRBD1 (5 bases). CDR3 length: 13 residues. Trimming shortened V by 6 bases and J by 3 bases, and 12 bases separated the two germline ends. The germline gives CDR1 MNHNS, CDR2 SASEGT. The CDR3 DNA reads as TGTGCCAGCAGCCTGGACACGGTCTACGAGCAGTACGTC. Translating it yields CASSLDTVYEQYV.

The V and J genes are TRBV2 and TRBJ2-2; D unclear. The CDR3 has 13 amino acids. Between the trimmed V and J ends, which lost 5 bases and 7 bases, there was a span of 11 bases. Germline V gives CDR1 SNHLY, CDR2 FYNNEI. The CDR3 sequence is CASSLERYGELFF. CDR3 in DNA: TGTGCCAGCAGTCTAGAGAGATACGGGGAGCTGTTTTTT.

The DNA of the CDR3 is TGCAGCGTTGTAGAATCTGGGGTCCAAGAGACCCAGTACTTC. Amino acids: CSVVESGVQETQYF. The chain combines TRBV29-1 with TRBJ2-5; D unresolved. The CDR3 sequence is 14 residues long. Germline V lookup: CDR1 SQVTM, CDR2 ANQGSEA. The V and J ends lost 4 bases and 1 base respectively, with 13 bases between them.

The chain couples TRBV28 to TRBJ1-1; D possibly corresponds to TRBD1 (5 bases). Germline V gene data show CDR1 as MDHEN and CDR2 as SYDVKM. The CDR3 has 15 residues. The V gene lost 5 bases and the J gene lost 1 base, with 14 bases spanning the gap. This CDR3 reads CASSPPSGGNTEAFF. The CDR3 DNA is TGTGCCAGCAGTCCACCCTCCGGGGGGAACACTGAAGCTTTCTTT.

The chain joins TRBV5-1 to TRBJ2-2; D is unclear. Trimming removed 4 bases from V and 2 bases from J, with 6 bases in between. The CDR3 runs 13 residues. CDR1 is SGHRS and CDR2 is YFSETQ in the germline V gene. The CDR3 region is CASSTDNTGELFF. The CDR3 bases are TGCGCCAGCAGCACCGACAACACCGGGGAGCTGTTTTTT.

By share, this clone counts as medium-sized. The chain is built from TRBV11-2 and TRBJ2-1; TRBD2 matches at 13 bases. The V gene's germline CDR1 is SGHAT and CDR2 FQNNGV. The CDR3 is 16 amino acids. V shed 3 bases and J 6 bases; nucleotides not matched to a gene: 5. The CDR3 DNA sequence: TGTGCCAGCAGCTTTCTCACTAGCGGGGGGGCCAATGAGCAGTTCTTC. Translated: CASSFLTSGGANEQFF.

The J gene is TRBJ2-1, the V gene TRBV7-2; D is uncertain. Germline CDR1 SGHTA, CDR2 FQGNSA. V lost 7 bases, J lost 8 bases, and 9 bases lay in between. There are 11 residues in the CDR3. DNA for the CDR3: TGTGCCAGCACCCTTGAGTATGAGCAGTTCTTC. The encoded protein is CASTLEYEQFF.

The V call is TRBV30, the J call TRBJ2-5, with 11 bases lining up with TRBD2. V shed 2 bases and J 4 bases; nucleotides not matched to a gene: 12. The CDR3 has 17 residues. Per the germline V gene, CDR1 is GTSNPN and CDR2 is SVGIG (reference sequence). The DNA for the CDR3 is TGTGCCTGGAGTTTTCCCAAACTAGCGGGAGAGCGAGAGACCCAGTACTTC. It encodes CAWSFPKLAGERETQYF.

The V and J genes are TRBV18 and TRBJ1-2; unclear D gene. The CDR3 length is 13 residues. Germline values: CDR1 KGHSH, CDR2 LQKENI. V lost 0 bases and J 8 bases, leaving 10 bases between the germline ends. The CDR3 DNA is TGTGCCAGCTCACCACCGGACGGCAACGGCTACACCTTC. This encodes CASSPPDGNGYTF.

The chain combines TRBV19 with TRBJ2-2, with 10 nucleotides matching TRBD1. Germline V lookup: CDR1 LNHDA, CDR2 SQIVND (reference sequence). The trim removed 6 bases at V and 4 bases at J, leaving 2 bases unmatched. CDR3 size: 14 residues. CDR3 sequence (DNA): TGTGCCAGTAGGACAGGGGGCCTCACCGGGGAGCTGTTTTTT. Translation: CASRTGGLTGELFF.

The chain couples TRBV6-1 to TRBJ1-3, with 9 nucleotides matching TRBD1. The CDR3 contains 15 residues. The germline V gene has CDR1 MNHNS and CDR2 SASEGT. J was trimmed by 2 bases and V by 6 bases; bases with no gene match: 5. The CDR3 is CASSGTGKAGNTIYF. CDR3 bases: TGTGCCAGCAGCGGGACAGGGAAGGCTGGAAACACCATATATTTT.

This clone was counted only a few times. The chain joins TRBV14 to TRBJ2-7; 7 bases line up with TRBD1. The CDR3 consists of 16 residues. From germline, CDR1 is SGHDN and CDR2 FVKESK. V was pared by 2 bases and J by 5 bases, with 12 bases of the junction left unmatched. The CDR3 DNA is TGTGCCAGCAGCCAACTAACTCTCTCGACAGGGCACGAGCAGTACTTC. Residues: CASSQLTLSTGHEQYF.

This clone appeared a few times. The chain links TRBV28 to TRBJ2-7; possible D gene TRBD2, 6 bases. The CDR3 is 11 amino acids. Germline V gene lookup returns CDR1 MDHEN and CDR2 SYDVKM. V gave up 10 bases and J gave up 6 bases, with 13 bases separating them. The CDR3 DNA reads TGTGCCACCCGGCGGGAACCCGAGCAGTACGTC. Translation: CATRREPEQYV.

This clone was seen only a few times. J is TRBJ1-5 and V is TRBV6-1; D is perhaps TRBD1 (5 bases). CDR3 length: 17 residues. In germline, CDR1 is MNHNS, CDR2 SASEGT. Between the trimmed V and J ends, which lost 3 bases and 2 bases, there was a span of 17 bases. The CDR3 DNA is TGTGCCAGCAGTGACTGGGACCCTGGAGGGGGCAATCAGCCCCAGCATTTT. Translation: CASSDWDPGGGNQPQHF.